One TCR beta chain is described in this entry. Its recognized antigen is unknown. No base quality information exists; no much larger clone differs at one position. From a lookup of the germline V gene, CDR1 and CDR2 are SGDLS and YYNGEE. Unmatched junction bases come to 4, with V trimmed by 4 bases and J by 2 bases. The CDR3, from cysteine to phenylalanine, totals 16 residues. The retained sequence is limited to the CDR3, 48 bases, with the frame set at the first base. The sample belongs to a study of cytomegalovirus exposure and HLA in healthy donors (dated by TCRdb to 2016 to 2017). Regarding the study in general: An earlier analysis of some 600 of the donors reported approximately 260 Gb of sequence data and 117 million unique TCR beta sequences obtained from around 180 million T cells. Both class I and class II loci were covered by HLA typing, at four-digit resolution. An early release covering over 500 HLA-typed donors comprised about 300 gigabases of sequencing data and around 85 million unique TCR sequences. Every discovery cohort repertoire had been produced on one sequencing platform. The T cell repertoires of under 750 subjects were profiled by immunosequencing and related to cytomegalovirus serostatus. Among the roughly 400 genotyped donors, about 83% belonged to the genetic ancestry cluster associated with self-reported Caucasian donors. A later genetic analysis used genome-wide SNP genotypes for about 65% of the roughly 670 donors, treating that subset as a discovery cohort. Rather than drawing on any new phenotypic data, the later analysis identified candidate immune exposures from TCR beta sequences and the way those sequences occurred across donors. Four or five DR-DQ haplotypes were handled as single units for association and clustering because linkage in the cohort was strong. Donor age, sex, ethnicity and CMV serostatus were compiled together with the repertoire data. A separate validation cohort of roughly 110 different subjects was used in addition to the roughly 700-subject first cohort. The study aimed to test whether cataloging public T cell receptors could reveal signatures of past pathogen exposure. To study patterns of TCR occurrence, a later analysis re-analyzed previously published TCR beta repertoires from 500 to 850 donors and added high-resolution HLA genotyping. On average, around 240,000 unique TCR beta nucleotide sequences were sequenced per donor among 398 genotyped donors of the cohort, with roughly 19% of those sequences being non-productive. Typing coverage differed by locus: A, B, C, DRB1 and DQB1 were typed in roughly 629-630 donors, DQA1 in about 510, DPA1 in around 580, and DPB1 in about 450. In an earlier analysis of around 540 of the donors, high-throughput TCR beta sequencing was used to judge whether each TCR beta V gene segment behaved as functional or pseudogenic. High-throughput TCR immunosequencing, statistical association of individual TCRs with disease status, and machine learning were combined to predict cytomegalovirus infection status. The full study reports these points: According to the authors, the approach could potentially be generalized to other disease states and immunological phenotypes. The study gave a list of 150 to 200 TCR beta chains associated with cytomegalovirus. Some IMGT-functional V segments, including TRBV6-2 and TRBV6-3, could not be distinguished by the 87-base-pair reads and were therefore excluded. In a later analysis, HLA-associated TCR beta chains were found to be more clonally expanded and to have lower generation probabilities than equally common non-associated chains. The cohort was sequenced for TCR beta chains only, and without alpha or paired-chain data the features that could be detected were limited. The classifier was reported to diagnose cytomegalovirus status with high specificity and sensitivity in both the original cohort and the validation cohort. Several of the top co-occurrence clusters appeared to be linked to parvovirus B19, influenza, CMV and Epstein-Barr virus, according to a later analysis. Because counts were too low, seventeen rarely observed V segments, including chromosome 9 orphons, were excluded from the earlier analysis of 587 of the donors. Because HLA typing was unavailable for some donors at each locus, only the typed subset was used in association tests. In a later analysis, TCR association rates were found to vary across HLA loci, with the most associated TCRs seen for DRB1 alleles and the fewest for HLA-C alleles. Across donors, most TCR sequences were observed very rarely, whereas some public TCRs were present in many individuals. Linkage disequilibrium might explain the correlated functional status among segregating V segments, but an unknown experimental factor could not be ruled out. Roughly uniform sequencing depth across donors was assumed in presence/absence analyses, although this assumption may not hold. The only immune exposure information available for the cohort was CMV serostatus. A later analysis found that most CMV-associated TCR beta chains appeared HLA-restricted, with HLA associations seemingly driven largely by CMV exposure. In a later analysis, around 15,000 TCR beta sequences were associated with specific HLA alleles at a false discovery rate of 0.05. In vitro tests confirmed that a few of the cytomegalovirus-associated TCR beta chains recognize cytomegalovirus antigens. Strong co-occurrence of HLA alleles, especially DR and DQ, made assigning TCR associations to individual alleles difficult. Broadly in line with IMGT annotations, most TCR beta V segments showed up in productive rearrangements about 87% or about 30% of the time in an earlier analysis of around 600 of the donors. The sequencing pipeline was judged likely to have produced a cluster of highly shared sequence variants as a technical artifact. V-gene and J-gene trimming of TCR beta chains was associated with a missense DCLRE1C variant in a later genetic analysis, and the association was replicated in an independent cohort. In a later genetic analysis, fewer N-insertions in productive TCRs were reported among donors in an Asian-associated ancestry cluster than the approximately 630-donor mean. A further reported finding was that TCR beta sequences accurately predicted the HLA-A and HLA-B alleles for most subjects in the first cohort.

Libraries came from the immunoSEQ multiplex PCR assay. For the multiplex PCR, a mixture combining 60 forward primers for TCR Vbeta segments and 13 reverse primers for TCR Jbeta segments was used. A multiplex PCR assay on genomic DNA amplified the CDR3 region of rearranged TCR beta genes. The Illumina HiSeq System was used to sequence the amplified TCR beta libraries as 87-base-pair reads. In the source study's methods: In a later analysis, some 80 million unique TCR beta chains were counted across the 650 to 700 repertoires, and some 10 million of these chains were shared by at least two donors. To remove PCR and sequencing errors, raw reads were error-corrected and collapsed into unique sequences using a nearest-neighbor algorithm that merged closely related sequences. V, D and J gene segments were assigned by aligning CDR3 sequences to IMGT reference sequences. For a sequence to be retained, a match of at least six nucleotides was required to both a V gene segment and a J gene segment. Rearrangements were classified as productive when the CDR3 lacked stop codons and remained in frame with V and J, and all other rearrangements were classified as non-productive. Following IMGT convention, CDR3 was defined as the stretch from the second conserved V-encoded cysteine to the conserved J-encoded phenylalanine. The earlier analysis of about 610 of the donors excluded sequences that lacked an unambiguous match to a single V gene segment. In an earlier analysis of 450 to 700 of the donors, V segments were called functional above 56.7% productive rearrangements and were called segregating when the between-donor standard deviation exceeded 5%. A statistical classification framework was developed to diagnose cytomegalovirus status using the catalog of TCR beta chain sequences. A later analysis assigned V and J genes by comparing TCR nucleotide sequences with IMGT/GENE-DB human TR gene sequences. The TCRdist pipeline was used in a later analysis to assign CDR3 sequences and most-parsimonious VDJ recombination scenarios. In a later analysis, every TCR beta chain was defined by the combination of its CDR3 amino acid sequence and its V-gene family, and reads without a unique V-gene family were dropped. A later analysis removed 592 highly shared, low-generation-probability nucleotide sequences to deal with suspected cross-contamination and a sequencing artifact. For each public chain, a later analysis derived a clonal expansion index from normalized ranks of inferred template counts within each repertoire. Generation probabilities in a later analysis came from a VDJ recombination model fitted to out-of-frame rearrangements, and those results were checked against IGoR. In a later analysis, TCR-TCR, TCR-HLA and TCR-CMV co-occurrence was scored with hypergeometric tests, and a repertoire-size bias correction was applied to TCR pairs. False discovery rates were estimated in a later analysis by permuting HLA or CMV assignments 20 times. In a later analysis, co-occurring TCRs were grouped using DBSCAN, with TCRdist sequence similarity added in when clustering inside HLA-allele-positive subsets. Co-occurrence clustering excluded repertoires with fewer than 30,000 or more than 120,000 public chains, plus five with anomalous nucleotide sharing. Entries here come from immuneACCESS through TCRdb and include only in-frame sequences with V and J called. Some clones fail to appear in such tables; in the studies checked, an unresolved V gene covers under half of the shortfall, and the cause of the remainder is unknown. Clonal size and the V and J genes are those of that table, whereas D and trimming came from the DNA. The sample includes over 200,000 clones, with around 89% observed a single time. The ten largest make up 0.9% to 1.1% of the sample.

In total, around 600 healthy bone marrow donors made up the cohort. All cohort members were sampled while nominally healthy, although unrecorded immune exposures were likely present. The donor tested CMV seronegative, placing the donor among the 350 to 400 seronegative members of the cohort. A peripheral blood sample was provided by each donor, and peripheral blood mononuclear cells were used for TCR beta sequencing. Genomic DNA was extracted from the blood cell samples with the Qiagen DNeasy Blood Extraction Kit. The rearranged segments are TRBV9 and TRBJ2-3; 13 bases in the junction line up with TRBD2. This TCR was recovered from a woman between 18 and 29 years old in good health and CMV-seronegative. The sequenced sample was PBMCs. The base sequence is TGTGCCAGCAGCCTTGGGACTAGCGGGAACACAGATACGCAGTATTTT. The encoded protein is CASSLGTSGNTDTQYF. Here the CDR3 is joined to the reference TRBV9 and TRBJ2-3 genes, and the full variable domain is: DSGVTQTPKHLITATGQRVTLRCSPRSGDLSVYWYQQSLDQGLQFLIQYYNGEERAKGNILERFSAQQFPDLHSELNLSSLELGDSALYFCASSLGTSGNTDTQYFGPGTRLTVL.